This TCR beta chain originates from a study of blood T cell repertoires in COVID-19. In the study overall: COVID-19 samples, acute and convalescent, were from the United States, Italy and Spain. Sample material is recorded as cDNA or gDNA derived from T cells, B-cell-depleted T cells, or PBMCs.

The count of this clone is one. Per the authors' pipeline: Amplification of reference gene primers provided the estimated nucleated cell counts. TCRdb's table, derived via immunoSEQ multiplex PCR, lists solely in-frame clones and lacks some. D and trimming were read from the DNA, whereas the V and J calls and clone size are those reported in that table. The sample records 220,000 or so clones, 84% being singletons. Germline V lookup: CDR1 LGHDT, CDR2 YNNKEL (reference sequence). The CDR3 totals 14 residues. Trimming took off 0 bases at V and 4 bases at J, with 10 bases between the two ends. V usage is TRBV3-1 (or the pseudogene TRBV3-2) and J usage is TRBJ2-7; TRBD1 is a possible D gene (5 bases). This TCR derives from a man aged 25 to 40 with active or convalescent COVID-19. The sequenced material came from peripheral blood. The CDR3 DNA reads as TGTGCCAGCAGCCAAGAAGGGGCTGCGTACGAGCAGTACTTC. The encoded protein is CASSQEGAAYEQYF.